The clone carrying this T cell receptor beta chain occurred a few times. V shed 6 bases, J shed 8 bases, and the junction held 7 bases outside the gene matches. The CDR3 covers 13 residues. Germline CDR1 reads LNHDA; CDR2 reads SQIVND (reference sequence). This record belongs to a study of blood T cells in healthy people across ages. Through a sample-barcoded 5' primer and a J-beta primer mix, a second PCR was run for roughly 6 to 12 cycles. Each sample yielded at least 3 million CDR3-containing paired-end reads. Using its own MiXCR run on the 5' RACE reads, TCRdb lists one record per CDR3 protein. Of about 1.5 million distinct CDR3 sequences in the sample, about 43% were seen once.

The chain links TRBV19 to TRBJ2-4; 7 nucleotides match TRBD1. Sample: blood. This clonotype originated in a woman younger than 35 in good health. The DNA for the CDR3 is TGTGCCAGTAGCCCGGGGACAGCCTACATTCAGTACTTC. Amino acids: CASSPGTAYIQYF.